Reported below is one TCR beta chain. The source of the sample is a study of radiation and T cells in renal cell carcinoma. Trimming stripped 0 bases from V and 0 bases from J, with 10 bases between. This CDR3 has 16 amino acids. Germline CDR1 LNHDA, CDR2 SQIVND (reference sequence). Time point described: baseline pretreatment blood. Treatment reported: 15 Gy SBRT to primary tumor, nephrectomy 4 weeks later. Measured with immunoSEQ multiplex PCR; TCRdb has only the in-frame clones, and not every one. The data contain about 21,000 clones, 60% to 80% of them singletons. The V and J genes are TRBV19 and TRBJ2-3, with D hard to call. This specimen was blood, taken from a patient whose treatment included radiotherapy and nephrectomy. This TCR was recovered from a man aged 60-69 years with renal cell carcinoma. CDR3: CASSIDILSSTDTQYF. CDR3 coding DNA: TGTGCCAGTAGTATAGATATACTGTCTAGCACAGATACGCAGTATTTT. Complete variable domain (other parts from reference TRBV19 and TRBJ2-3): DGGITQSPKYLFRKEGQNVTLSCEQNLNHDAMYWYRQDPGQGLRLIYYSQIVNDFQKGDIAEGYSVSREKKESFPLTVTSAQKNPTAFYLCASSIDILSSTDTQYFGPGTRLTVL.